This passage covers 9 T cell receptor beta chains from one sample sequenced in a study of response to subunit inactivated influenza vaccine. TCRdb re-analysed the RT-PCR reads in MiXCR, keeping a single row per CDR3 protein. In the table there are 300,000 to 350,000 distinct CDR3 sequences, 20% to 25% of which are singletons. Here the sequenced sample was PBMCs from blood, taken 21 months after vaccination. The source of these receptors is a man aged 45 to 70 who received an inactivated influenza vaccine.

The chain couples TRBV7-9 to TRBJ2-2; maybe TRBD1 (6 bases). The length of the CDR3 is 14 residues. Germline V gives CDR1 SEHNR, CDR2 FQNEAQ (reference sequence). The V end lost 3 bases, the J end lost 4 bases, and 9 bases lay between the germline ends. CDR3 DNA: TGTGCCAGCAGCTTGGACAGTCCCACCGGGGAGCTGTTTTTT. Protein sequence: CASSLDSPTGELFF.

The chain links TRBV20-1 to TRBJ2-1; tentatively, D is TRBD1 or TRBD2 (5 bases each). Looked up from germline, CDR1 is DFQATT and CDR2 is SNEGSKA (reference sequence). Trimming removed 0 bases at V and 6 bases at J, with 24 bases between. The length of the CDR3 is 18 residues. The CDR3 DNA sequence: TGCAGTGCTAGAGATCTCTCCTCGGGGACGGTGGGGGTCAATGAGCAGTTCTTC. Its translation is CSARDLSSGTVGVNEQFF.

This clonotype was counted a few times. The chain couples TRBV6-2 or TRBV6-3 to TRBJ2-2, with D possibly TRBD2 on 5 matching bases. Trimming left V 7 bases short and J 9 bases short, with 21 bases between. Germline V lookup: CDR1 MNHEY, CDR2 SVGEGT. The CDR3 is 15 amino acids. The CDR3 loop reads CASNVATRHLRELFF. The CDR3 DNA is TGTGCCAGCAACGTAGCGACCCGCCACCTACGGGAGCTGTTTTTT.

This clonotype showed up just a few times. The V gene is TRBV12-3 or TRBV12-4, the J gene TRBJ1-5; D gene ambiguous. The CDR3 length is 15 residues. Trimming pared 7 bases from V and 4 bases from J, leaving 17 bases between. The CDR3: CASTASRGGNQPQHF. CDR3 DNA: TGTGCCAGCACAGCCAGCCGAGGCGGGAATCAGCCCCAGCATTTT.

The genes are TRBV27 and TRBJ1-5; 7 nucleotides match TRBD1. Germline V gene lookup returns CDR1 MNHEY and CDR2 SMNVEV (reference sequence). This CDR3 has 15 residues. Unmatched junction bases numbered 8, after V lost 5 bases and J lost 4 bases. The CDR3 DNA follows: TGTGCCAGCAGTCAAGAGGGGGCGTGGAATCAGCCCCAGCATTTT. It specifies CASSQEGAWNQPQHF.

This clonotype was seen a few times. The gene calls are TRBV7-9 and TRBJ2-1; tentative D call: TRBD1 (6 bases). The germline V gene encodes CDR1 SEHNR and CDR2 FQNEAQ (reference sequence). The CDR3 loop spans 16 amino acids. With 4 bases removed from V and 6 bases from J, the gap between germline ends came to 19 bases. The CDR3 nucleotides read TGTGCCAGCAGCTCCTTGGGGGCCCGGAAGACCAATGAGCAGTTCTTC. Protein sequence: CASSSLGARKTNEQFF.

This clonotype showed up just a few times. This chain connects TRBV7-3 to TRBJ1-1, with TRBD1 as a possible D gene (5 bases). The germline gives CDR1 SGHTA, CDR2 FQGTGA. The CDR3 contains 15 residues. The germline V and J ends were trimmed by 5 bases and 1 base, with 14 bases remaining between them. The chain's CDR3 is CASSPAGGENTEAFF. DNA of the CDR3: TGTGCCAGCAGCCCGGCGGGGGGGGAGAACACTGAAGCTTTCTTT.

This clonotype was recorded a few times. The chain carries TRBV20-1 and TRBJ1-5, with D perhaps matching TRBD1 (5 bases). The V and J ends lost 6 bases and 8 bases respectively, with 14 bases between them. The germline CDR1 and CDR2 sequences are DFQATT and SNEGSKA (reference sequence). The CDR3 consists of 12 residues. The CDR3 region is CSAGQGEKPQHF. CDR3 DNA sequence: TGCAGTGCCGGTCAGGGAGAGAAGCCCCAGCATTTT.

In its sample, this clonotype was seen a few times. The V and J genes are TRBV12-3 or TRBV12-4 and TRBJ1-6; no firm D call. CDR3 size: 14 residues. V lost 3 bases to trimming and J lost 4 bases, with 7 bases between them. The CDR3 coding sequence is TGTGCCAGCAGTTTTAGGCGGTATAATTCACCCCTCCACTTT. Amino acid sequence: CASSFRRYNSPLHF.